This entry describes one TCR beta chain. In this sample, this clone turned up a few times. Its cognate antigen has yet to be identified. No base quality information exists; no much larger clone differs at one position. The library was prepared using the immunoSEQ multiplex PCR assay. Around 9.9 x 10^4 TCR templates per sample were assayed by the deep sequencing platform. Genomic DNA extracted from sorted T cells was the material used for TCRbeta CDR3 sequencing. The original methods were these. The R programming language was used for the clonal analysis of the TCRbeta CDR3 data. Comparing unstimulated samples against CFSE-low samples taken after the reaction was how alloreactive CD4+ and CD8+ clones were defined. Regulatory or non-regulatory origin of alloreactive CD4+ clones was assigned by matching sequences to the sorted unstimulated Treg and non-Treg repertoires. Sourced from immuneACCESS, this table was stored by TCRdb with only in-frame sequences that have V and J called. A share of the clones is absent; for the studies checked, an unresolved V gene accounts for under half, and the remainder has no known explanation. The DNA gave D and trimming, while V, J and clone size come from that table. The sample profile shows around 100,000 clones; more than 85% of them were found once. The ten biggest clones cover about 0.15% of the sample.

Taken from cysteine to phenylalanine, the CDR3 has 13 residues. Only the CDR3 DNA stays, 39 bases, in frame from base 1. CDR1 and CDR2 are read off the germline V gene (reference sequence) as SGHNT and YYREEE. Trimming removed 4 bases from V and 1 base from J, leaving 9 bases between the germline ends. This entry belongs to a study of siplizumab effects on memory and regulatory T cells (dated by TCRdb to about 2019). With regard to the full study: The effect of the anti-CD2 antibody siplizumab on alloreactive T-cell subsets was examined in allogeneic mixed lymphocyte reactions constructed from human PBMCs. The investigation overall reported the following: About 75-95% of proliferating CD4+ or CD8+ clones could not be given a naive or memory phenotype. Unstimulated naive T cells appeared to be more diverse than memory T cells, and naive cells seemed to make a substantial contribution to the alloresponse. Sequences below about 10^-5 frequency were poorly captured, so only a minor fraction of alloreactive clones could be mapped to unstimulated subsets. No functional confirmation was obtained for the suppressive function of proliferating Tregs from siplizumab cultures. The cumulative frequency of alloreactive sequences traceable to unstimulated CD4+ memory T cells was significantly reduced by siplizumab. Of the alloreactive CD4+ clones that could be mapped, the Treg-derived share averaged around 70% with siplizumab compared with 25% to 30% in control reactions.

TCRbeta CDR3 sequencing was performed on sorted unstimulated T cells and on proliferating T cells recovered from mixed lymphocyte reactions. Fresh whole blood from approximately ten HLA-typed healthy donors was used to isolate PBMCs. This sequence was found in a human donor in good health. The rearranged segments are TRBV5-4 and TRBJ2-7; D gene: possibly TRBD2, on 6 matching bases. Sequencing used CD4+ T cells sorted from blood. CDR3 region: CASSVGGSYEQYF. The base sequence is TGTGCCAGCAGCGTGGGGGGATCCTACGAGCAGTACTTC.